This is a list of T cell receptor beta chains from one sample in a study of T cell repertoires in cytomegalovirus infection. TCRdb called the reads again in MiXCR, with one record for every CDR3 protein. The sample yields 100,000 or so distinct CDR3 sequences, approximately 32% seen once. Their antigens are not known. The sequencing here drew on CD8+ T cells from cultured PBMCs, taken from culture after CMV antigen stimulation. The receptors originated from a human donor in good health (CMV status not recorded). Some clones in this sample may be carry-over from other donors' samples. CDR3s include the opening cysteine and the closing phenylalanine or tryptophan. The D gene is left open where the match is weak. Clone size is given for some rows only: seen once, a few or many times, or a class if the clone is expanded.

J gene | clone size | D gene | V gene | CDR3 length | CDR3 DNA | CDR3 protein
TRBJ2-3 | NA | NA | TRBV6-2/TRBV6-3 | 14 | TGTGCCAGCAGTTACGTGACCTCCGGAGATACGCAGTATTTT | CASSYVTSGDTQYF
TRBJ2-3 | NA | NA | TRBV7-9 | 13 | TGTGCCAGCAGCTTAGTAACCCAGGATACGCAGTATTTT | CASSLVTQDTQYF
TRBJ2-5 | few | TRBD2 | TRBV27 | 17 | TGTGCCAGCAGTTCGACCGGGACTAGCGGGAGATTAGAGACCCAGTACTTC | CASSSTGTSGRLETQYF
TRBJ2-7 | few | NA | TRBV19 | 13 | TGTGCCAGTAGTGCGGCTGATGCCTACGAGCAGTACTTC | CASSAADAYEQYF
TRBJ2-1 | NA | TRBD2 | TRBV7-2 | 15 | TGTGCCAGCAGCTACCTGGGACTAGATTACAATGAGCAGTTCTTC | CASSYLGLDYNEQFF
TRBJ2-5 | NA | TRBD2 | TRBV7-9 | 16 | TGTGCCAGCAGCACTGCGGGGGGGCCGTACGGGGAGACCCAGTACTTC | CASSTAGGPYGETQYF
TRBJ1-1 | NA | TRBD1 | TRBV30 | 16 | TGTGCCTGGGGTCCCACAGGGGGCGCGGGGGTCACTGAAGCTTTCTTT | CAWGPTGGAGVTEAFF
TRBJ2-7 | NA | TRBD1 | TRBV28 | 16 | TGTGCCAGCAGTGGAATAGGGGACAGGCCATCCTACGAGCAGTACTTC | CASSGIGDRPSYEQYF
TRBJ2-7 | NA | NA | TRBV14 | 14 | TGTGCCAGCAGCCAGCCAGGAGTGGACTACGAGCAGTACTTC | CASSQPGVDYEQYF
TRBJ1-4 | few | NA | TRBV12-3/TRBV12-4 | 13 | TGTGCCAGCAGTCCTGACCCTAATGAAAAACTGTTTTTT | CASSPDPNEKLFF
TRBJ2-2 | NA | TRBD1 | TRBV7-9 | 13 | TGTGCCAGCAACCCGGGACAGACCGGGGAGCTGTTTTTT | CASNPGQTGELFF
TRBJ1-4 | many | TRBD1 | TRBV7-2 | 17 | TGTGCCAGCAGCCCAGACAGGGTTTATCAGCCTAATGAAAAACTGTTTTTT | CASSPDRVYQPNEKLFF
TRBJ1-4 | few | NA | TRBV3-1 | 12 | TGTGCCAGCAGTCCCTCCGGGGGGAAACTGTTTTTT | CASSPSGGKLFF
TRBJ2-3 | many | TRBD1 | TRBV7-8 | 15 | TGTGCCAGCAGTCACCGGGACAGGGAGGCAGATACGCAGTATTTT | CASSHRDREADTQYF
TRBJ2-7 | few | NA | TRBV28 | 15 | TGTGCCAGCACCCCAGGTGGGACGGCAAGCTACGAGCAGTACTTC | CASTPGGTASYEQYF
TRBJ1-1 | NA | NA | TRBV28 | 14 | TGTGCCAGCAGTTTCTACGGGGGGAACACTGAAGCTTTCTTT | CASSFYGGNTEAFF
TRBJ2-1 | few | NA | TRBV19 | 13 | TGTGCCAGTAGTAGGGGACTCTACAATGAGCAGTTCTTC | CASSRGLYNEQFF
TRBJ1-2 | NA | NA | TRBV2 | 16 | TGTGCCAGCAGTATAGGATTGACAGGTGCCAACTATGGCTACACCTTC | CASSIGLTGANYGYTF
TRBJ2-7 | few | NA | TRBV7-6 | 15 | TGTGCCAGCAGCTTAATTGCAGGGGACTCCTACGAGCAGTACTTC | CASSLIAGDSYEQYF
TRBJ1-1 | few | NA | TRBV19 | 15 | TGTGCCAGTAGTCAGGGACCTCCTACCGGCACTGAAGCTTTCTTT | CASSQGPPTGTEAFF
TRBJ1-2 | NA | TRBD1 | TRBV7-9 | 16 | TGTGCCAGCAGCTTCTCTACAGGGGGAAGGGGCTATGGCTACACCTTC | CASSFSTGGRGYGYTF
TRBJ2-4 | many | NA | TRBV7-8 | 16 | TGTGCCAGCAGCGAACGGACTAAACTAGCCAAAAACATTCAGTACTTC | CASSERTKLAKNIQYF
TRBJ1-2 | NA | TRBD1 | TRBV5-1 | 13 | TGCGCCAGCAGCTTGGAAGGGGGCGATGGCTACACCTTC | CASSLEGGDGYTF
TRBJ1-4 | NA | NA | TRBV5-4 | 13 | TGTGCCAGCAGATCTCAGGACGGGGAAAAACTGTTTTTT | CASRSQDGEKLFF
TRBJ1-4 | NA | TRBD1 | TRBV4-1 | 16 | TGCGCCAGCAGCCAACGGACAGGGGGGGTAGAAGAAAAACTGTTTTTT | CASSQRTGGVEEKLFF
TRBJ2-1 | NA | TRBD1 | TRBV7-9 | 13 | TGTGCCAGCAGGTTACAGGGGGCTAATGAGCAGTTCTTC | CASRLQGANEQFF
TRBJ2-5 | few | TRBD1 | TRBV2 | 16 | TGTGCCAGCAGTGTATTTGGACAGGCGAACCAAGAGACCCAGTACTTC | CASSVFGQANQETQYF